One sample yielded the 5 T cell receptor beta chains listed below, sequenced in a study of prognosis after radiotherapy for stage I lung cancer. Two-round multiplex PCR on genomic DNA was the method by which TCR beta CDR3 was amplified. Every TRBV and TRBJ gene had its own specific primer in first-round PCR. TCRdb re-called the multiplex PCR reads through MiXCR, storing one row per CDR3 protein. Here the sample spans about 16,000 distinct CDR3 sequences, roughly 30% being singletons. Specimen: PBMCs, collected before or after stereotactic body radiation therapy (not recorded which). These receptors came from a donor over 45 with non-small cell lung cancer.

This clonotype came up many times. The V call is TRBV4-2, the J call TRBJ2-3, with D hard to call. Trimming stripped 4 bases from V and 4 bases from J, with 18 bases between. This CDR3 comprises 16 residues. Germline CDR1 is LGHNA and CDR2 is YNFKEQ. The CDR3, as DNA: TGTGCCAGCAGCCGCCTAGGCGATAGTGGCGCAGATACGCAGTATTTT. It codes for CASSRLGDSGADTQYF.

Ten or more counts support this clonotype. The CDR3 coding sequence is TGCAGTGCTCTGGACAGGGGAAACTATGGCTACACCTTC. Translation: CSALDRGNYGYTF. The chain links TRBV20-1 to TRBJ1-2; TRBD1 aligns across 9 bases. The CDR3 is 13 residues long. V lost 5 bases and J lost 2; bases outside the gene matches: 3. Germline assignment: CDR1 DFQATT and CDR2 SNEGSKA (reference sequence).

The table lists this clonotype with many counts. The chain links TRBV12-3 or TRBV12-4 to TRBJ1-5; 10 bases agree with TRBD1. The J segment lost 6 bases and the V segment lost 3 bases, leaving 5 bases of the junction unmatched. This CDR3 comprises 15 residues. CDR3 in amino acids: CASSFDRGLSQPQHF. CDR3 nucleotide sequence: TGTGCCAGCAGTTTCGACAGGGGGCTAAGTCAGCCCCAGCATTTT.

This clonotype has a count of ten or more. The chain joins TRBV5-1 to TRBJ2-7; D assignment may be TRBD1 or TRBD2 (5 bases each). Trimming took 7 bases from V and 6 from J, leaving 17 bases between them. CDR3 length: 13 amino acids. Germline CDR1 SGHRS, CDR2 YFSETQ. In nucleotides, the CDR3 is TGCGCCAGCGGGGCGAGTGAGGGCGGCGAGCAGTACTTC. Its translation is CASGASEGGEQYF.

This clonotype was counted at least ten times. The chain carries TRBV7-9 and TRBJ2-5; either TRBD1 or TRBD2 may fit D (5 bases each). In germline, CDR1 is SEHNR, CDR2 FQNEAQ (reference sequence). This CDR3 contains 14 residues. Trimming removed 5 bases from V and 2 bases from J, with 12 bases in between. CDR3 nucleotide sequence: TGTGCCAGCAGCATCCGGGACGGACAAGAGACCCAGTACTTC. Protein: CASSIRDGQETQYF.